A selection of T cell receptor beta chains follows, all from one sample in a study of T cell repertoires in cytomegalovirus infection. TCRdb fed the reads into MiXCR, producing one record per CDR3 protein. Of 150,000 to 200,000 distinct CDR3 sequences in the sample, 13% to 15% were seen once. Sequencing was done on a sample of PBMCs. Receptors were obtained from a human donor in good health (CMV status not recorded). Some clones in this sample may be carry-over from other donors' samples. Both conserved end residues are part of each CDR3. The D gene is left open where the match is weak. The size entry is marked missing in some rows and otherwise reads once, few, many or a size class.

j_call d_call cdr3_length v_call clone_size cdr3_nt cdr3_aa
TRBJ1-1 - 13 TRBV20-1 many TGCAGTGCTCTTGGACAGTACAACACTGAAGCTTTCTTT CSALGQYNTEAFF
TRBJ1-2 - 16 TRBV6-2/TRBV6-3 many TGTGCCAGCAGCGACTCCGGCAGGGCCAACGACTATGGCTACACCTTC CASSDSGRANDYGYTF
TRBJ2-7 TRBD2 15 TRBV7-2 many TGTGCCAGCAGCCCCCGACTAGCGGGCCGCATCGAGCAGTACTTC CASSPRLAGRIEQYF
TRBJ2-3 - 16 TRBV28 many TGTGCCAGCAGCCCGCAGGGGGCGGGAGAACCAGATACGCAGTATTTT CASSPQGAGEPDTQYF
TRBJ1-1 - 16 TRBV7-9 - TGTGCCAGCAGCTTACATAACGAGGGCGGTGGCACTGAAGAGTTCTTT CASSLHNEGGGTEEFF
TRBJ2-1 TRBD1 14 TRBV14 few TGTGCCAGCAGCGAGGGACAGGACTACAATGAGCAGTTCTTC CASSEGQDYNEQFF
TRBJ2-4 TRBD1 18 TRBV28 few TGTGCCAGCAGTACCGGCCTCGGGACAGACCTAGCCAAAAACATTCAGTACTTC CASSTGLGTDLAKNIQYF
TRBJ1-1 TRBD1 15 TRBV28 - TGTGCCAGCAGTAATAGGGGGCTCATGAACACTGAAGCTTTCTTT CASSNRGLMNTEAFF
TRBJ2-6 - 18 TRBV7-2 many TGTGCCAGCAGCTTAGTGGTTGGGGCTAACTCTGGGGCCAACGTCCTGACTTTC CASSLVVGANSGANVLTF
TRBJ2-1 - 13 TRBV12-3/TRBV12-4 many TGTGCCAGCAGCCTGGAGCTGGGGGGTGAGCAGTTCTTC CASSLELGGEQFF
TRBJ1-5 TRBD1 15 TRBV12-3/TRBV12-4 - TGTGCCAGCAGTTTTAGGGGGCAGGGCAATCAGCCCCAGCATTTT CASSFRGQGNQPQHF
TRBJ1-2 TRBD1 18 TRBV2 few TGTGCCAGCAGTGAAGCGCGGGGGTTGACAGGGGAGGCCTATGGCTACACCTTC CASSEARGLTGEAYGYTF
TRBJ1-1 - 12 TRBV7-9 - TGTGCCAGCAGCTTGTTGAACAGTGAAGCTTTCTTT CASSLLNSEAFF
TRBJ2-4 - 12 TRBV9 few TGTGCCAGCAGTCAACAGGGAAACATTCAGTACTTC CASSQQGNIQYF
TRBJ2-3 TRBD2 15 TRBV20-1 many TGCAGTGCTAGATATTTACTAGCGAGCACAGATACGCAGTATTTT CSARYLLASTDTQYF
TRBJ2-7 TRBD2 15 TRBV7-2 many TGTGCCAGCAGCTCTTGGACTAGCGGTACCTACGAGCAGTACTTC CASSSWTSGTYEQYF
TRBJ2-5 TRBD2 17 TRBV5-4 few TGTGCCAGCAGCTTGGCGCCTAGCGGGGGTCTTCAAGAGACCCAGTACTTC CASSLAPSGGLQETQYF
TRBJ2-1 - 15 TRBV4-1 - TGCGCCAGCAGCCACCCCTTAGGGGGGTCGGCCGAGCAGTTCTTC CASSHPLGGSAEQFF
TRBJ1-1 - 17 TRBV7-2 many TGTGCCAGCGTCTTCGGTAGGGGGAAAAATCGTTGGACTGAAGCTTTCTTT CASVFGRGKNRWTEAFF
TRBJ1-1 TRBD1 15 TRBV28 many TGTGCCAGCAGTTTCTACGGACAGGGGAACACTGAAGCTTTCTTT CASSFYGQGNTEAFF
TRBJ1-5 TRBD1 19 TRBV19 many TGTGCCAGTAGTACTACCACGACAGGGAACCGGTGGAGCAATCAGCCCCAGCATTTT CASSTTTTGNRWSNQPQHF
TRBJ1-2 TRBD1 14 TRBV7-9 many TGTGCCAGCATCGGCACAGGGGGCATGAATGGCTACACCTTC CASIGTGGMNGYTF
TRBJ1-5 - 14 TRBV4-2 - TGTGCCAGCAGCCAAGGCAGCAGCAATCAGCCCCAGCATTTT CASSQGSSNQPQHF
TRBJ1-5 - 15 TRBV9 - TGTGCCAGCAGCGTTGGGACATCTTTTGATCAGCCCCAGCATTTT CASSVGTSFDQPQHF
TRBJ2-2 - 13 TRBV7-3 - TGTGCCAGCACCCCAGGGGCCACCGGGGAGCTGTTTTTT CASTPGATGELFF
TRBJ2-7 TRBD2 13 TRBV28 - TGTGCCACCTGGGGGGGGAGCTCCTACGAGCAGTACTTC CATWGGSSYEQYF
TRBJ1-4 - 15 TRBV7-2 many TGTGCCAGCAGCGCACGGATTGCAACTAATGAAAAACTGTTTTTT CASSARIATNEKLFF